The text below deals with one T cell receptor (beta chain). Sequencing was performed with immunoSEQ multiplex PCR; in TCRdb, only in-frame clones are kept and a portion is missing. Here the sample spans roughly 71,000 clones, 75% to 90% being singletons. With 0 bases clipped from V and 6 bases from J, the junction kept 13 bases outside the gene matches. The length of the CDR3 is 17 residues. CDR1 is SGHNT and CDR2 is YYREEE in the germline V gene (reference sequence). This entry is derived from a study of blood T cell repertoires in COVID-19. In the study overall: Acute-phase and convalescent COVID-19 samples originated in the United States, Italy and Spain. PBMCs, B-cell-depleted T cells, or T cells were the source of the cDNA or gDNA that made up the material.

The chain uses TRBV5-4 and TRBJ2-3, with TRBD1 identical over 7 bases. The sequencing input was peripheral blood. The source is an elderly woman with acute or convalescent COVID-19. CDR3 loop: CASSLANRGRSSDTQYF. The CDR3 bases are TGTGCCAGCAGCTTGGCCAACAGGGGTCGGTCTTCGGATACGCAGTATTTT.